What follows are 23 T cell receptor beta chains derived from one specimen sequenced in a study of cytomegalovirus exposure and HLA in healthy donors. Amplification used 60 Vbeta primers and 13 Jbeta primers. Produced via immunoSEQ multiplex PCR; TCRdb's table is partial and in-frame only. The sample includes approximately 89,000 clones, around four fifths of them seen just once. Sequences were obtained from PBMCs. The receptors were sampled from a man younger than 45 in good health and CMV-seropositive.

This chain joins TRBV9 and TRBJ1-2; D is unclear. Trimming stripped 2 bases from V and 6 bases from J, with 14 bases between. This CDR3 contains 14 residues. Germline-derived CDR1 and CDR2 are SGDLS and YYNGEE. The CDR3 reads CASSVIGSAHGYTF. CDR3 DNA sequence: TGTGCCAGCAGCGTGATTGGAAGCGCCCATGGCTACACCTTC.

This sequence joins TRBV7-9 and TRBJ1-1; D is perhaps TRBD1 (5 bases). V gave up 1 base and J gave up 1 base, with 13 bases separating them. The germline V gene has CDR1 SEHNR and CDR2 FQNEAQ (reference sequence). The CDR3 spans 16 residues. In nucleotides, the CDR3 is TGTGCCAGCAGCTTAGAGCAGGGAGGGGAGAACACTGAAGCTTTCTTT. Protein: CASSLEQGGENTEAFF. The full variable domain, rest sourced from reference TRBV7-9 and TRBJ1-1, is DTGVSQNPRHKITKRGQNVTFRCDPISEHNRLYWYRQTLGQGPEFLTYFQNEAQLEKSRLLSDRFSAERPKGSFSTLEIQRTEQGDSAMYLCASSLEQGGENTEAFFGQGTRLTVV.

This CDR3 is CASRTTGGYGYTF. The CDR3 DNA sequence: TGTGCCAGCAGGACAACAGGGGGCTATGGCTACACCTTC. The V and J genes are TRBV6-5 and TRBJ1-2, with TRBD1 matching over 8 bases. The trim removed 6 bases at V and 4 bases at J, leaving 4 bases unmatched. The CDR3 spans 13 residues. The V gene's germline CDR1 is MNHEY and CDR2 SVGAGI.

This clone has a handful of counts. The rearrangement links TRBV4-3 to TRBJ1-2, with a possible D match to TRBD1 (6 bases). Germline CDR1 is LGHNA and CDR2 is YSLEER. V gave up 2 bases and J gave up 7 bases, with 14 bases separating them. The CDR3 runs 14 residues. CDR3 loop: CASSQNRDWGGYTF. DNA for the CDR3: TGCGCCAGCAGCCAAAACAGGGATTGGGGTGGCTACACCTTC.

The V gene is TRBV21-1, the J gene TRBJ2-7; TRBD1, the table's D call, lacks a check against the DNA. TRBV21-1 is a listed pseudogene. This CDR3 region has 15 residues. The CDR3 sequence is CASSKSETGVSEQYF. The CDR3 DNA is TGTGCCAGCAGCAAATCCGAGACAGGGGTTTCTGAGCAGTACTTC.

This chain connects TRBV19 to TRBJ2-1, with 8 bases lining up with TRBD2. The CDR3 extends over 14 amino acids. Germline values: CDR1 LNHDA, CDR2 SQIVND (reference sequence). The junction had 2 bases not matched to a gene; V was cut back by 5 bases and J by 2 bases. CDR3 sequence reads: CASSVTSAYNEQFF. CDR3 DNA: TGTGCCAGTAGTGTGACTAGCGCCTACAATGAGCAGTTCTTC. The whole variable domain, remainder taken from reference TRBV19 and TRBJ2-1, is DGGITQSPKYLFRKEGQNVTLSCEQNLNHDAMYWYRQDPGQGLRLIYYSQIVNDFQKGDIAEGYSVSREKKESFPLTVTSAQKNPTAFYLCASSVTSAYNEQFFGPGTRLTVL.

This clone was counted a single time. The V call is TRBV5-6, the J call TRBJ2-3; 11 bases are a match to TRBD2. The J segment lost 9 bases and the V segment lost 7 bases, leaving 10 bases of the junction unmatched. Germline lookup yields CDR1 SGHDT and CDR2 YYEEEE. The CDR3 loop spans 14 amino acids. The CDR3 sequence is CASLMGLAGGTQYF. In DNA, the CDR3 is TGTGCCAGCCTAATGGGGCTAGCGGGGGGCACGCAGTATTTT.

The V and J genes are TRBV5-5 and TRBJ1-5; TRBD1 might be the D (5 bases). The CDR3 runs to 14 residues. Between the trimmed V and J ends, which lost 5 bases and 6 bases, there was a span of 15 bases. CDR1 is SGHKS, CDR2 YYEKEE, per germline (reference sequence). For the CDR3, the DNA is TGTGCCAGCAGTTGGTCAGGGATCGGTCAGCCCCAGCATTTT. This encodes CASSWSGIGQPQHF. Variable domain in full (rest from reference TRBV5-5 and TRBJ1-5): DAGVTQSPTHLIKTRGQQVTLRCSPISGHKSVSWYQQVLGQGPQFIFQYYEKEERGRGNFPDRFSARQFPNYSSELNVNALLLGDSALYLCASSWSGIGQPQHFGDGTRLSIL.

The chain has TRBV6-1 and TRBJ1-6; 7 bases match TRBD1. Trimming at V came to 8 bases and at J to 13 bases, leaving 14 bases not matched to a gene. This CDR3 is built from 14 residues. Looked up from germline, CDR1 is MNHNS and CDR2 is SASEGT. DNA of the CDR3: TGTGCCAGCTCAGCCGACAGGGAAGCAGACCCCCTCCACTTT. It yields the protein CASSADREADPLHF.

The chain links TRBV4-1 to TRBJ2-6, with 10 positions matching TRBD1. The CDR3 is 17 amino acids. In germline, CDR1 is MGHRA, CDR2 YSYEKL. Trimming at V came to 6 bases and at J to 0 bases, leaving 5 bases not matched to a gene. CDR3 sequence: CASRRQGAISGANVLTF. The CDR3 nucleotides are TGCGCCAGCAGACGACAGGGGGCTATCTCTGGGGCCAACGTCCTGACTTTC.

This sequence joins TRBV25-1 and TRBJ2-1; D perhaps matches TRBD1 (6 bases). Trimming took 4 bases from V and 0 from J, leaving 7 bases between them. Germline V gives CDR1 MGHDK, CDR2 SYGVNS. There are 14 residues in the CDR3. CDR3 nucleotides: TGTGCCAGCAGTGGAGGGGGCTCCTACAATGAGCAGTTCTTC. This translates into CASSGGGSYNEQFF.

This chain links TRBV5-5 with TRBJ2-7; tentatively, D is TRBD1 (6 bases). The CDR3 has 12 amino acids. V was clipped by 3 bases and J by 3 bases, with 7 bases between them. From germline, CDR1 is SGHKS and CDR2 YYEKEE (reference sequence). CDR3 residues: CASSSQGYEQYF. DNA for the CDR3: TGTGCCAGCAGCTCACAGGGCTACGAGCAGTACTTC.

The V and J genes are TRBV5-1 and TRBJ1-1; TRBD1 might be the D (6 bases). CDR1 is SGHRS and CDR2 is YFSETQ in the germline V gene. The CDR3 extends over 16 amino acids. Trimming left V 2 bases short and J 2 bases short, with 16 bases between. Written as DNA, the CDR3 is TGCGCCAGCAGCTTAGGGGGTCCCGGTCTTAACACTGAAGCTTTCTTT. Protein product: CASSLGGPGLNTEAFF.

This chain joins TRBV7-3 and TRBJ2-5; 7 bases are a match to TRBD2. The V gene's germline CDR1 is SGHTA and CDR2 FQGTGA. The ends lost 5 bases at V and 0 bases at J; junction bases unmatched: 6. This CDR3 has 15 residues. CDR3 coding DNA: TGTGCCAGCAGCCCCAACGGACTAGACCAAGAGACCCAGTACTTC. Its translation is CASSPNGLDQETQYF.

The V call is TRBV6-1, the J call TRBJ1-5, with 7 bases fitting TRBD1. CDR1 MNHNS and CDR2 SASEGT come from the germline V gene. The CDR3 is 13 residues long. J lost 11 bases, V lost 3 bases, and 7 bases had no gene match. The CDR3: CASSDTQGVTQHF. The CDR3 DNA is TGTGCCAGCAGTGATACTCAGGGGGTTACCCAGCATTTT.

This clone appeared a single time. The rearrangement joins TRBV2 to TRBJ2-1, with 7 nucleotides matching TRBD1. V was pared by 4 bases and J by 0 bases, with 6 bases of the junction left unmatched. The CDR3 runs to 16 residues. Germline loops: CDR1 SNHLY, CDR2 FYNNEI. CDR3 in amino acids: CASSARQGTSYNEQFF. CDR3 DNA: TGTGCCAGCAGTGCCCGACAGGGAACCTCCTACAATGAGCAGTTCTTC.

Only a few counts were recorded for this clone. The CDR3 DNA is TGTGCCAGCAGCTCCAGGACTAGCGGGGACACCGGGGAGCTGTTTTTT. Protein: CASSSRTSGDTGELFF. J is TRBJ2-2 and V is TRBV7-9, with TRBD2 identical over 12 bases. The trim removed 4 bases at V and 3 bases at J, leaving 3 bases unmatched. The CDR3 spans 16 residues. Germline V CDR1 and CDR2: SEHNR, FQNEAQ (reference sequence).

This clone was seen a single time. This chain joins TRBV6-1 and TRBJ2-7, with 10 positions matching TRBD2. This CDR3 is built from 18 residues. From germline, CDR1 is MNHNS and CDR2 SASEGT. With V trimmed by 3 bases and J by 3 bases, 14 bases remained unmatched. CDR3 sequence: CASSDLGLAGAAGYEQYF. CDR3 coding DNA: TGTGCCAGCAGTGATCTGGGCCTAGCGGGGGCCGCTGGCTACGAGCAGTACTTC.

The V and J genes are TRBV4-2 and TRBJ1-4; perhaps TRBD1 as D (5 bases). This CDR3 is built from 17 residues. Between the trimmed V and J ends, which lost 0 bases and 5 bases, there was a span of 16 bases. Germline CDR1 and CDR2: LGHNA and YNFKEQ. In DNA form, the CDR3 reads TGTGCCAGCAGCCAAGAACGTGGGGAAAAGGGGAATGAAAAACTGTTTTTT. It translates to CASSQERGEKGNEKLFF.

Regarding this clone: Germline is not matched at one junction end, which may reflect a read error. This same CDR3 is encoded by further DNA sequences in the sample. The gene calls are TRBV4-1 and TRBJ1-5; 9 bases match TRBD1. The CDR3 runs to 14 residues. CDR1 is MGHRA and CDR2 is YSYEKL in the germline V gene. The CDR3 DNA reads as TGCGCCAGTAGCCGACAGGGGGATAATCAGCCCCAGCATTTT. Translated, it gives CASSRQGDNQPQHF.

This chain joins TRBV7-2 and TRBJ2-1; 9 bases fit TRBD2. From germline, CDR1 is SGHTA and CDR2 FQGNSA. The length of the CDR3 is 15 residues. Trimming removed 1 base from V and 8 bases from J; junction bases left unmatched: 6. This CDR3 is CASSLVAGVFDEQFF. In DNA form, the CDR3 reads TGTGCCAGCAGCTTAGTAGCGGGGGTCTTTGATGAGCAGTTCTTC. Complete variable domain (other parts from reference TRBV7-2 and TRBJ2-1): GAGVSQSPSNKVTEKGKDVELRCDPISGHTALYWYRQSLGQGLEFLIYFQGNSAPDKSGLPSDRFSAERTGGSVSTLTIQRTQQEDSAVYLCASSLVAGVFDEQFFGPGTRLTVL.

J is TRBJ2-3 and V is TRBV19, with 11 bases fitting TRBD2. Per germline, CDR1 LNHDA and CDR2 SQIVND (reference sequence). The CDR3 has 16 amino acids. Trimming cost V 3 bases and J 6 bases; bases outside gene matches: 8. This chain's CDR3 is CASSMVAGGGVDTQYF. As DNA, the CDR3 is TGTGCCAGTAGTATGGTAGCGGGGGGGGGCGTGGATACGCAGTATTTT.

V is TRBV18 and J is TRBJ2-7; weak D call: TRBD2 (6 bases). This CDR3 comprises 14 residues. V lost 0 bases and J 2 bases, leaving 8 bases between the germline ends. The germline CDR1 and CDR2 sequences are KGHSH and LQKENI. CDR3 sequence reads: CASSPPGGPYEQYF. CDR3 in DNA: TGTGCCAGCTCACCACCGGGGGGTCCCTACGAGCAGTACTTC.